This T cell receptor (beta chain) was documented in a study of blood T cell repertoires in COVID-19. Cohort 3 recovery required two negative PCRs, clearance, or symptom resolution. Clones were read by immunoSEQ multiplex PCR, and TCRdb kept only the in-frame ones, dropping some. The top ten clones hold roughly 2.7% of a sample with 200,000 to 250,000 clones, less than 90% of them seen once. The CDR3 extends over 13 amino acids. Trimming left V 6 bases short and J 4 bases short, with 9 bases between. Material: PBMCs or T cells enriched from blood (not recorded which). This receptor was identified in a woman aged 30 to 39 who had recovered from COVID-19. The chain recombines TRBV12-3 or TRBV12-4 with TRBJ1-4; D remains unclear. The DNA for the CDR3 is TGTGCCAGCAGGAGGGCGGGTAATGAAAAACTGTTTTTT. Encoded protein: CASRRAGNEKLFF.